Below, one TCR beta chain is given with its context. Germline CDR1 reads SEHNR; CDR2 reads FQNEAQ (reference sequence). The V gene end was trimmed by 1 base and the J gene end by 4 bases; junction bases not matched to a gene: 3. The CDR3 sequence is 15 residues long. Participant ages covered roughly 18 to 89 years across 24 US areas. The method was immunoSEQ multiplex PCR; TCRdb's version includes in-frame clones alone and lacks a portion of them. The sample comprises about 310,000 clones, 90% of which are singletons, and around 4.5% rests with the top ten. The data are from a study of blood T cell repertoires in COVID-19. About the research overall: PBMCs, B-cell-depleted T cells, or T cells provided the cDNA or gDNA that made up the material.

This sequence was found in a woman aged 18-29 years with acute COVID-19. The V and J genes are TRBV7-9 and TRBJ1-2; 10 bases line up with TRBD1. The sample consisted of PBMCs or T cells enriched from blood (not recorded which). The CDR3 loop reads CASSLVGTGVYGYTF. CDR3 nucleotide sequence: TGTGCCAGCAGCTTAGTAGGGACAGGGGTCTATGGCTACACCTTC.